This TCR beta chain was captured in a study of T cell responses to AZD1222 COVID-19 vaccine. The method was immunoSEQ multiplex PCR; TCRdb's version includes in-frame clones alone and lacks a portion of them. The profile shows approximately 260,000 clones, 93% of them singletons. Study-wide results and caveats: Among AZD1222 vaccinees, only 6 or 7 were seropositive at baseline. Breadth and depth of Spike-specific TCRs rose after two AZD1222 doses. Repertoire sampling happened only post peak T cell response.

Details on this clone: No antigen is known for it.

Trimming left V 3 bases short and J 5 bases short, with 8 bases between. The CDR3 covers 13 residues. V gene TRBV12-3 or TRBV12-4 combines with J gene TRBJ1-5, with D tentatively TRBD1 (6 bases). The source was peripheral blood, collected on day 0 of AZD1222 vaccination. The clonotype was recovered from an adult in good health. The DNA of the CDR3 is TGTGCCAGCAGTTTGGCAGGGGATCAGCCCCAGCATTTT. It translates to CASSLAGDQPQHF.